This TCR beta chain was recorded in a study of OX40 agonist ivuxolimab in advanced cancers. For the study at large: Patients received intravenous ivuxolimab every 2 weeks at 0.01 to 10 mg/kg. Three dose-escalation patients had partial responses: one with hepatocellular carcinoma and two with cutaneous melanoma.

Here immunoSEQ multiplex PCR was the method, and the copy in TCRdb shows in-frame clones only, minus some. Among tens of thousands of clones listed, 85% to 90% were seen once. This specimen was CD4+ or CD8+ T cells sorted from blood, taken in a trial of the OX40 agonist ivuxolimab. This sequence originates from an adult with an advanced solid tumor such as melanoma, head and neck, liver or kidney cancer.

The CDR3 DNA is TGTGCCAGCAGCTTAGGGACTGCGACAGATACGCAGTATTTT. Encoded protein: CASSLGTATDTQYF. This sequence joins TRBV11-2 and TRBJ2-3; TRBD2 is a possible D gene (5 bases). The V end was cut by 1 base, the J end by 3 bases, with 8 bases between. CDR1 is SGHAT and CDR2 is FQNNGV in the germline V gene. The CDR3 runs 14 residues.